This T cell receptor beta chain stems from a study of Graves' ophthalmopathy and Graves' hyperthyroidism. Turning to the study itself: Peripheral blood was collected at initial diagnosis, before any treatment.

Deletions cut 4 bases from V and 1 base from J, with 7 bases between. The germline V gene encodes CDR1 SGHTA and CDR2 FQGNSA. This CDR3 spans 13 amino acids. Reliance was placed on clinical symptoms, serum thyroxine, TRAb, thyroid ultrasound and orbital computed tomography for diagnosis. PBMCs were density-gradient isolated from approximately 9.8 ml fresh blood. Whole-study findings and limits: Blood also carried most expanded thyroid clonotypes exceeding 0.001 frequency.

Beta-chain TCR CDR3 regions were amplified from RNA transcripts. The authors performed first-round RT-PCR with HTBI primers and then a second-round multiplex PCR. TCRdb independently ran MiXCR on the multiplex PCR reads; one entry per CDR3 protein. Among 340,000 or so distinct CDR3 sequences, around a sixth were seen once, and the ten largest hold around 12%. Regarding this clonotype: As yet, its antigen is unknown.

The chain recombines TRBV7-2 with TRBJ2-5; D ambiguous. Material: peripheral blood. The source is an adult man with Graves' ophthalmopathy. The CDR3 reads CASSWAIQETQYF. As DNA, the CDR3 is TGTGCCAGCAGCTGGGCAATCCAAGAGACCCAGTACTTC.